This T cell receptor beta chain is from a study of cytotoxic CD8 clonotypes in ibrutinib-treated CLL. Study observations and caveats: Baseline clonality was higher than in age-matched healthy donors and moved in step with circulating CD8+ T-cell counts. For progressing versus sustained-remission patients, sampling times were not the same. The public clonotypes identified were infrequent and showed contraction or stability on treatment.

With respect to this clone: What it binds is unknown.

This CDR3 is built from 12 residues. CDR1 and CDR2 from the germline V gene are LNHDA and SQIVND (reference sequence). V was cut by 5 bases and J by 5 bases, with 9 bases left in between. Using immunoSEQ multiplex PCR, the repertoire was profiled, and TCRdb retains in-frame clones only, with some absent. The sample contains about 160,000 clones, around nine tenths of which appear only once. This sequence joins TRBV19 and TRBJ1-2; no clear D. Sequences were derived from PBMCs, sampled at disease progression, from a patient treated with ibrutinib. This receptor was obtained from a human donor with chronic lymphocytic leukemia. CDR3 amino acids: CASSEGFYGYTF. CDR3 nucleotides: TGTGCCAGTAGTGAGGGATTTTATGGCTACACCTTC.